Included here is one T cell receptor beta chain sequence, with context. Its antigen is unidentified. Per the germline V gene, CDR1 is DFQATT and CDR2 is SNEGSKA (reference sequence). V gave up 5 bases and J gave up 1 base; unmatched junction bases: 15. The CDR3 spans 17 residues. Researchers reported that TCR beta cDNA libraries carried unique molecular identifiers. Input amounts of roughly 0.9 to 10 million T cells were used. These gave roughly 500,000 cDNA molecules, so each molecule approximated one T cell. TCRdb analysed the PCR reads with MiXCR anew, one entry per CDR3 protein. The table shows hundreds of thousands of distinct CDR3 sequences, with 25% to 30% occurring only once. This record belongs to a study of post-analysis software for immune sequencing data. On the study more broadly: Included among the disease courses, which were recorded for the cohort, were relapsing-remitting, secondary progressive and progressive-relapsing multiple sclerosis.

Whole-study findings and limits: Controls showed lower frequencies than patients for several TRBV segments, and TRBV5-6, TRBV5-1 and TRBV20-1 were among these. For normalized Chao1 diversity, multiple sclerosis patients scored significantly lower than controls did. When the samples were clustered directly with F measure, those that had been prepared in the same batch showed strong co-clustering.

The sample consisted of blood. This chain connects TRBV20-1 to TRBJ2-3; 7 bases are shared with TRBD2. This receptor was identified in a girl aged 10 to 17 with multiple sclerosis. CDR3 in DNA: TGCAGTGCTGGAAGGACTGGCGGGAGATGGGGCACAGATACGCAGTATTTT. Protein sequence: CSAGRTGGRWGTDTQYF.